This TCR beta chain is from a study of T cell responses to AZD1222 COVID-19 vaccine (dated by TCRdb to the early 2020s). Background for the entire study: AZD1222 recipients with second doses at about 4 weeks or about 12 weeks were pooled, because spike-specific TCR depth and breadth did not differ between schedules. A total of 233 trial participants underwent TCR sequencing, of whom roughly 210 had received two doses of AZD1222 and some 26 had received two doses of the MenACWY control vaccine. Trial participants were enrolled by age into subgroups of 18-55, 56-69 and 70-plus years, and around 140, 26 and 57 TCR-sequenced participants, respectively, were included in these subgroups.

Read against the paper, the sample's time point label means: baseline before first vaccination. The vaccinee samples were drawn from two UK trials, COV001 and COV002, one of which was a single-blind randomized controlled phase 2/3 trial testing AZD1222 (ChAdOx1 nCoV-19) in healthy adults. For TCRbeta chain sequencing, PBMC samples from trial participants were taken at day 0 and at day 28 after the second dose. Germline trimming amounts to 4 bases on V and 4 bases on J, with 7 as the count of junction bases outside the gene matches. The cysteine opens and the phenylalanine closes a CDR3 of 15 amino acids. Only the CDR3 region is kept as DNA, spanning 45 bases read in frame from base 1. CDR1 and CDR2 (SGHVS, FQNEAQ) derive from the germline V gene. The CDR3 regions of human TCRbeta chains were analyzed by immunosequencing. Regarding the original processing steps: TCRs in the repertoires were compared against a reference library of SARS-CoV-2-specific TCRs that had been generated with the MIRA antigen-specificity platform. Breadth was defined as the fraction of unique TCRs that were SARS-CoV-2-associated. Depth was defined as the fraction of total T cells that were SARS-CoV-2-associated. Using the MIRA data, every spike-specific TCR was mapped to the spike region that the TCR reacted to and assigned to either a CD4 or a CD8 class. Log10-transformed breadth and depth values were compared by one-way ANOVA with Sidak's multiple comparisons tests. Imported from immuneACCESS, the table was reduced by TCRdb to in-frame sequences with V and J called. These copies leave out some clones; in studies compared against another copy, an unresolved V gene accounts for under half, and the cause of the remainder is not known. V, J and clone size are those of that table, while D and trimming were read from the DNA. This sample is represented by more than 100,000 clones; roughly 85% of them were singletons. About 8.3% of the sample is in the top ten clones.

Remarks on this clone: Its cognate antigen has yet to be identified. Per-nucleotide qualities are absent, and no much larger clonotype sits a single base away.

The investigation overall reported the following: Nearly half of unique spike-specific TCRs reportedly recognized epitopes outside regions mutated in the B.1.351 and B.1.1.7 variants. Most participants were white British and females outnumbered males, and the authors suggested that clonal diversity may have been underestimated. CD4 TCRs associated with the vaccine covered the entire spike protein, and the dominant responses were in regions 160-218 and 743-854. In the small 56-69-year group, the increase in depth fell short of significance, most likely because of low power. No day 14 peak-response samples were available, so repertoires were characterized only after the peak T cell response. Only a handful of AZD1222 recipients were SARS-CoV-2 seropositive at baseline, limiting conclusions about previously exposed vaccinees. A significant rise in spike-specific TCR breadth and depth was observed after two AZD1222 doses relative to day 0 and relative to MenACWY recipients.

This material consisted of peripheral blood, taken on day 0 of AZD1222 vaccination. The chain employs TRBV7-8 and TRBJ2-3; TRBD2 aligns with 8 central bases. The receptor comes from an adult in good health. The CDR3 protein is CASSSAWRGADTQYF. The DNA sequence follows: TGTGCCAGCAGCTCAGCCTGGCGGGGGGCAGATACGCAGTATTTT.